Listed below are T cell receptor beta chains from one sample, sequenced in a study of T-cell memory formation after mild COVID-19. A single record per CDR3 protein comes from TCRdb applying MiXCR to the 5' RACE reads. This table holds approximately 230,000 distinct CDR3 sequences, 16% found once. Sequenced sample: PBMCs or a T cell subset sorted from them (not recorded which). These receptors were obtained from a man aged 18 to 29 who had mild COVID-19 (a few samples of this study predate the infection). Cell type and time point are not known. Each CDR3 is given with its conserved first and last residue. A D gene is named only where the DNA matches it firmly. Size tells how often a clone was seen (once, few, many) or the class of an expanded clone, and some rows leave it out.

j_call d_call v_call clone_size cdr3_length cdr3_nt cdr3_aa
TRBJ1-5 TRBD1 TRBV6-5 . 15 TGTGCCAGCAGCCGAGGGACAGGCCGCAATCAGCCCCAGCATTTT CASSRGTGRNQPQHF
TRBJ2-7 . TRBV5-1 . 12 TGCGCCAGCAGCTTGGAGCTCAGCGAGCAGTACTTC CASSLELSEQYF
TRBJ1-1 TRBD1 TRBV5-1 few 15 TGCGCCAGCAGCCAGGGACAGGGGTGGAACACTGAAGCTTTCTTT CASSQGQGWNTEAFF
TRBJ2-2 . TRBV12-3/TRBV12-4 . 16 TGTGCCAGCAGTCCGCCCCCTAGCGCGAACACCGGGGAGCTGTTTTTT CASSPPPSANTGELFF
TRBJ2-3 . TRBV5-1 few 14 TGCGCCAGCAGCTTGCTTGGGGGCACAGATACGCAGTATTTT CASSLLGGTDTQYF
TRBJ2-3 TRBD2 TRBV29-1 few 15 TGCAGCGTGGCGACTAGCGGTACTAGCACAGATACGCAGTATTTT CSVATSGTSTDTQYF
TRBJ2-5 . TRBV19 few 15 TGTGCCAGTAGTATAACTACAGGACCCCAAGAGACCCAGTACTTC CASSITTGPQETQYF
TRBJ1-5 . TRBV20-1 many 13 TGCAGTGCTAGCCCCGGTAGGATGACGCCCCAGCATTTT CSASPGRMTPQHF
TRBJ2-5 . TRBV10-3 . 14 TGTGCCACCGCCGATGGGTGGGCGGGGGAGACCCAGTACTTC CATADGWAGETQYF
TRBJ1-1 . TRBV30 . 12 TGTGCCTGGAGTGCGGGGGGAATTATGGCTTTCTTT CAWSAGGIMAFF
TRBJ1-6 . TRBV12-3/TRBV12-4 few 13 TGTGCCAGCAGTCCTGGGATGGGTTCACCCCTCCACTTT CASSPGMGSPLHF
TRBJ1-6 TRBD1 TRBV2 few 14 TGTGCCAGCAGTATCCGGGACAGAAATTCACCCCTCCACTTT CASSIRDRNSPLHF
TRBJ2-5 . TRBV5-1 few 14 TGCGCCAGCAGCTTGGCCGCAGCGAGAGAGACCCAGTACTTC CASSLAAARETQYF
TRBJ1-4 . TRBV12-3/TRBV12-4 few 13 TGTGCCAGCAGTTTTACCAGTAATGAAAAACTGTTTTTT CASSFTSNEKLFF
TRBJ2-2 . TRBV24-1 many 17 TGTGCCACCAGTGATTTGCAAGGTCGGCCTGAAGCCGGGGAGCTGTTTTTT CATSDLQGRPEAGELFF
TRBJ2-5 . TRBV5-1 . 15 TGCGCCAGCAGCTTGGCCAGAACAGGAGAAGAGACCCAGTACTTC CASSLARTGEETQYF
TRBJ2-3 TRBD2 TRBV12-3/TRBV12-4 many 16 TGTGCCAGCAGTTCCCCCAGCGGGGGGGCCCCAGATACGCAGTATTTT CASSSPSGGAPDTQYF
TRBJ2-5 TRBD2 TRBV5-1 . 17 TGCGCCAGCAGCTTGGAACCTAGCGGGGGGGCAAAAGAGACCCAGTACTTC CASSLEPSGGAKETQYF
TRBJ2-5 . TRBV20-1 . 12 TGCAGTGCTAGAGGCCCGGCGGAGACCCAGTACTTC CSARGPAETQYF
TRBJ2-3 . TRBV29-1 few 14 TGCAGCGTTGACGGAGGGGCGACCACAGATACGCAGTATTTT CSVDGGATTDTQYF
TRBJ1-5 . TRBV7-2 . 13 TGTGCCAGCAGCCTATCCATGGGCAAGCCCCAGCATTTT CASSLSMGKPQHF
TRBJ1-4 . TRBV12-3/TRBV12-4 few 14 TGTGCCAGCAGCCGACAAGGGGGGTTTGAAAAACTGTTTTTT CASSRQGGFEKLFF
TRBJ2-1 . TRBV7-2 . 16 TGTGCCAGCAGCTCCGGGGGGCCTGGGACCTACAATGAGCAGTTCTTC CASSSGGPGTYNEQFF
TRBJ2-6 . TRBV4-2 . 19 TGTGCCAGCAGCCAATACGGGCGGGGACGGAGCTCTGGGGCCAACGTCCTGACTTTC CASSQYGRGRSSGANVLTF
TRBJ2-3 . TRBV11-3 few 14 TGTGCCAGCAGCTTAGACAGGGGCCTAGATACGCAGTATTTT CASSLDRGLDTQYF
TRBJ1-2 TRBD1 TRBV12-3/TRBV12-4 few 14 TGTGCCAGCAGACCAAGGGGCAGGGGGTATGGCTACACCTTC CASRPRGRGYGYTF
TRBJ1-6 . TRBV7-2 . 16 TGTGCCAGCAGCTCCAACTCACCGGGAAATAATTCACCCCTCCACTTT CASSSNSPGNNSPLHF